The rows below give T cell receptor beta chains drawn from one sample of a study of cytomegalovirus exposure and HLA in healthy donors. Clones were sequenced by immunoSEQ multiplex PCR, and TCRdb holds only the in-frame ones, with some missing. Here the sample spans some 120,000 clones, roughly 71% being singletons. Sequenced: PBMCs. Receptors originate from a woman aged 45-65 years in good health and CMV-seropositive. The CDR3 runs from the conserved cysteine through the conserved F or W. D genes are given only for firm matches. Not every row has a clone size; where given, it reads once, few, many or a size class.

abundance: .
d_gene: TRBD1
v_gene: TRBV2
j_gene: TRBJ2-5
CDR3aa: CASSADRGRETQYF
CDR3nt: TGTGCCAGCAGTGCGGACAGGGGAAGAGAGACCCAGTACTTC

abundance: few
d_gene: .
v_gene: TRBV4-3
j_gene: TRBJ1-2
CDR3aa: CASSQTTGRVHYGYTF
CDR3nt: TGCGCCAGCAGCCAAACCACAGGGAGAGTTCACTATGGCTACACCTTC

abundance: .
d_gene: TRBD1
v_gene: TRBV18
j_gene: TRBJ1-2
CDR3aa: CASSPGQDYGYTF
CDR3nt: TGTGCCAGCTCGCCTGGACAGGACTATGGCTACACCTTC

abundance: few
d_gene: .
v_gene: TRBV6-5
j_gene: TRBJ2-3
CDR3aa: CASSYSRFGYTDTQYF
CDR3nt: TGTGCCAGCAGTTACTCGCGGTTCGGGTACACAGATACGCAGTATTTT

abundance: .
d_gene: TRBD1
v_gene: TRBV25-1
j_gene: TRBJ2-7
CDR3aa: CASSSGQGRYEQYF
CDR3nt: TGTGCCAGCAGTTCCGGACAGGGGAGGTACGAGCAGTACTTC

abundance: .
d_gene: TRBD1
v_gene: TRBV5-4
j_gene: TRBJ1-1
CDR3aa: CASSSGTGLMNTEAFF
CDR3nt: TGTGCCAGCAGCTCTGGGACAGGTCTAATGAACACTGAAGCTTTCTTT

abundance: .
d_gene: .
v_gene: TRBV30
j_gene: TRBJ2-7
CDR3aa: CAWTHRQPYEQYF
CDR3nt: TGTGCCTGGACCCACAGACAACCTTACGAGCAGTACTTC

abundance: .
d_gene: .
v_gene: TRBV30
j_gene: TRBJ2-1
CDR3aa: CAWSVLGQQFF
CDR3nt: TGTGCCTGGAGTGTACTAGGACAGCAGTTCTTC

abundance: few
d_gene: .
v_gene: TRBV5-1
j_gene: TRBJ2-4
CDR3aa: CASSLGGTLTNIQYF
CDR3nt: TGCGCCAGCAGCTTGGGGGGGACACTAACAAACATTCAGTACTTC

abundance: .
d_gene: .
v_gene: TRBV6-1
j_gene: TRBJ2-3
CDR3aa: CASSGTVADTQYF
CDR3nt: TGTGCCAGCAGTGGGACAGTAGCAGATACGCAGTATTTT

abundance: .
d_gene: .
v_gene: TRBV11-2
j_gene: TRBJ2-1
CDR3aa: CASSRRDFYNEQFF
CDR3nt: TGTGCCAGCAGCCGAAGGGACTTCTACAATGAGCAGTTCTTC

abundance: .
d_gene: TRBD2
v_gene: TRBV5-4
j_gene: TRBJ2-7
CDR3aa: CASSLEGGGAYEQYF
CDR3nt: TGTGCCAGCAGCTTGGAGGGCGGGGGGGCTTACGAGCAGTACTTC

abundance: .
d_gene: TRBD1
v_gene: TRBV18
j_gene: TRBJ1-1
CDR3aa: CASSDRDTEAFF
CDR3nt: TGTGCCAGCTCGGACAGGGACACTGAAGCTTTCTTT

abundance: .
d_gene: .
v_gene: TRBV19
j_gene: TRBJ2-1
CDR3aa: CASSTSGGGANEQFF
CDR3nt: TGTGCCAGTAGTACCTCCGGAGGGGGGGCCAATGAGCAGTTCTTC

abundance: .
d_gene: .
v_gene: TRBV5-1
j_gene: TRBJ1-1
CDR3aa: CASSLSDTEAFF
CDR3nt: TGCGCCAGCAGCTTGTCGGACACTGAAGCTTTCTTT

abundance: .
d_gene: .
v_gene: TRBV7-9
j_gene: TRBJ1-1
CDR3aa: CASSLGQFGEAFF
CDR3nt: TGTGCCAGCAGCCTTGGACAGTTTGGGGAAGCTTTCTTT

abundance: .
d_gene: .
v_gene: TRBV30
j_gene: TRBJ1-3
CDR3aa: CAWMAHTSNTIYF
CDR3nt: TGTGCCTGGATGGCTCACACTAGTAACACCATATATTTT

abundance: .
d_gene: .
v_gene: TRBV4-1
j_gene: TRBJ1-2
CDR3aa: CASSQEDSNYGYTF
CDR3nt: TGCGCCAGCAGCCAAGAGGACAGCAACTATGGCTACACCTTC

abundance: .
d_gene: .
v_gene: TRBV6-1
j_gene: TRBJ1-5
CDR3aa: CASSEQGQGNQPQHF
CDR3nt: TGTGCCAGCAGTGAGCAGGGGCAGGGCAATCAGCCCCAGCATTTT

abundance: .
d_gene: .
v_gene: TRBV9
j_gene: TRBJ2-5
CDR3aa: CASSAWTAAQETQYF
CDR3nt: TGTGCCAGCAGCGCCTGGACTGCGGCACAAGAGACCCAGTACTTC

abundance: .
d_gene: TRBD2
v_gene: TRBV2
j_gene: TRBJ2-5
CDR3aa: CASSEGRGARQETQYF
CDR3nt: TGTGCCAGCAGTGAAGGGCGGGGGGCGAGGCAAGAGACCCAGTACTTC

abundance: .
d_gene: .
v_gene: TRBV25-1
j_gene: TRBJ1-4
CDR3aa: CASSDRATTNEKLFF
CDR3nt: TGTGCCAGCAGTGACAGGGCGACTACTAATGAAAAACTGTTTTTT

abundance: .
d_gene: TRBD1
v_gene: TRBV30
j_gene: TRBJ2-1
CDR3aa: CAWSPRQGAREQFF
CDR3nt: TGTGCCTGGAGTCCAAGACAGGGGGCGCGTGAGCAGTTCTTC

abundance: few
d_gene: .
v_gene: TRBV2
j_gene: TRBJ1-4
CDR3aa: CASQREANEKLFF
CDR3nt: TGTGCCAGCCAGCGAGAGGCTAATGAAAAACTGTTTTTT

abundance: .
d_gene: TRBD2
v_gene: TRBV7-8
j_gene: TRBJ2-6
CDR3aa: CASSLSSGARGANVLTF
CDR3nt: TGTGCCAGCAGCTTATCTAGCGGGGCGAGAGGGGCCAACGTCCTGACTTTC

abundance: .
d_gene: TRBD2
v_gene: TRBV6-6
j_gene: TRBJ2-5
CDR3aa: CASSPGTSIETQYF
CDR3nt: TGTGCCAGCAGTCCTGGGACTAGCATTGAGACCCAGTACTTC

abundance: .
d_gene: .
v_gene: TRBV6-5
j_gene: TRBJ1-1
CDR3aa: CASSYNPGLNTEAFF
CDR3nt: TGTGCCAGCAGTTACAATCCAGGATTAAACACTGAAGCTTTCTTT

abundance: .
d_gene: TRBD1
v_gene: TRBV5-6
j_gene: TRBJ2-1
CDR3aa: CASTGTGGREQFF
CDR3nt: TGTGCCAGCACGGGAACAGGGGGTCGTGAGCAGTTCTTC

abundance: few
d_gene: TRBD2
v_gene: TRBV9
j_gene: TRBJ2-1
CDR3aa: CASSGEGYEQFF
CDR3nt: TGTGCCAGCAGCGGGGAGGGGTATGAGCAGTTCTTC

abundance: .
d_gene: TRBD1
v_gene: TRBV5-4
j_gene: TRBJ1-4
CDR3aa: CASSADSGTVEKLFF
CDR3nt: TGTGCCAGCAGCGCCGACTCCGGGACAGTAGAAAAACTGTTTTTT

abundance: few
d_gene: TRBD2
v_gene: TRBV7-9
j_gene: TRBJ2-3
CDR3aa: CASSRGWSSGADTQYF
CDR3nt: TGTGCCAGCAGCCGGGGGTGGTCTAGCGGGGCAGATACGCAGTATTTT

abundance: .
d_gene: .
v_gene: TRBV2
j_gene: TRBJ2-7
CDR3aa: CASRQGGSEQYF
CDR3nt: TGTGCCAGCAGACAGGGTGGATCCGAGCAGTACTTC

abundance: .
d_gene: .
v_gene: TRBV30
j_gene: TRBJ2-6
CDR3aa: CAWSRGFGANVLTF
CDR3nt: TGTGCCTGGAGCCGGGGGTTTGGGGCCAACGTCCTGACTTTC

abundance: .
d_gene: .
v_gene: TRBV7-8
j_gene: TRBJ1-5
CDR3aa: CASSPYRVGPSQPQHF
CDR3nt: TGTGCCAGCAGCCCGTACAGGGTCGGTCCTAGTCAGCCCCAGCATTTT

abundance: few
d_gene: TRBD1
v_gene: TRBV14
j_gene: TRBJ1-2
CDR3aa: CASSPGQGSTYYGYTF
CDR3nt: TGTGCCAGCAGCCCGGGACAGGGAAGTACGTACTATGGCTACACCTTC

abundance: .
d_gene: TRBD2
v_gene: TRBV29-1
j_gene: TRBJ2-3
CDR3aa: CSVGNGGLTDTQYF
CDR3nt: TGCAGCGTTGGGAACGGGGGACTAACAGATACGCAGTATTTT

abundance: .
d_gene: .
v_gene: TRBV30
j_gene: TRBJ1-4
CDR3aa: CAWSGGDNEKLFF
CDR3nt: TGTGCCTGGAGTGGGGGGGATAATGAAAAACTGTTTTTC

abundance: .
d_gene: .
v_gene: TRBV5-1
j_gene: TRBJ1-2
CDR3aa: CASSEGGKGIYGYTF
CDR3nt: TGCGCCAGCAGCGAAGGGGGTAAGGGCATCTATGGCTACACCTTC

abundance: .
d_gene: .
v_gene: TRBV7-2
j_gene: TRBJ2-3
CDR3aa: CASSEAAAGQYF
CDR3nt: TGTGCCAGCAGCGAGGCAGCGGCAGGGCAGTATTTT

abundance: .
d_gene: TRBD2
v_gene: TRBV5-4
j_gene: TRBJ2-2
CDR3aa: CASSPGLAGGPSGELFF
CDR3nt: TGTGCCAGCAGCCCGGGACTAGCGGGGGGGCCGAGCGGGGAGCTGTTTTTT

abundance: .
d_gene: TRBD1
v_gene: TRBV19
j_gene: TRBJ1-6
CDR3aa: CAHTPPTGGNSPLHF
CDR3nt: TGTGCCCACACCCCTCCCACAGGGGGTAATTCACCCCTCCACTTT

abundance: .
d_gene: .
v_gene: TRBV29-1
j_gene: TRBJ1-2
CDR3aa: CSVEGGYGYTF
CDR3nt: TGCAGCGTTGAGGGGGGGTATGGCTACACCTTC

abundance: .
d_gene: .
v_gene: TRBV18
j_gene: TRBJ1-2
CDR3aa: CASSPEGGHGYTF
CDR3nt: TGTGCCAGCTCACCCGAAGGAGGCCATGGCTACACCTTC

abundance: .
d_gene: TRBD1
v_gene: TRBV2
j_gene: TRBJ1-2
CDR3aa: CASSLDRGVVGGYTF
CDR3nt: TGTGCCAGCAGCTTAGACAGGGGAGTAGTCGGTGGCTACACCTTC

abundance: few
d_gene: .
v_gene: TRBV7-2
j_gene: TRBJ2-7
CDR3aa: CASSLATGARYQYF
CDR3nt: TGTGCCAGCAGCTTAGCAACTGGGGCCCGGTATCAGTACTTC

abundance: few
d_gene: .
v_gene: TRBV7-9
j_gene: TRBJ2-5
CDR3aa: CASRNTGGATQYF
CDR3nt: TGTGCCAGCAGGAACACAGGGGGGGCGACCCAGTACTTC

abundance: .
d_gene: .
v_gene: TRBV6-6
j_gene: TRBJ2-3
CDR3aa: CASSSRGADTDTQYF
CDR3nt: TGTGCCAGCAGTTCACGGGGGGCCGACACAGATACGCAGTATTTT

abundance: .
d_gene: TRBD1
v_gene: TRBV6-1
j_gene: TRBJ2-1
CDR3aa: CASSVDREYNEQFF
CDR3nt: TGTGCCAGCAGTGTCGACAGGGAATACAATGAGCAGTTCTTC

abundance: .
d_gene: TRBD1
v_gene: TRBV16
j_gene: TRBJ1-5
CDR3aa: CASSQSRDSYQPQHF
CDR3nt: TGTGCCAGCAGCCAATCAAGGGACAGTTATCAGCCCCAGCATTTT

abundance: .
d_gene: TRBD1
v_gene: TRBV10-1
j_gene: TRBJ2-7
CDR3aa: CASRIDRGVLVSVYEQYF
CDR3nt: TGCGCCAGCAGAATCGACAGGGGGGTCCTAGTGTCGGTCTACGAGCAGTACTTC

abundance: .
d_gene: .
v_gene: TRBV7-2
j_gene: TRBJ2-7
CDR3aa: CASSPPGDSYEQYF
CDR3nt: TGTGCCAGCAGCCCACCAGGGGACTCCTACGAGCAGTACTTC

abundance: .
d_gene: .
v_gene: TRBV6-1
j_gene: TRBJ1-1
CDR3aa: CASSDGLPRTEAFF
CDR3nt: TGTGCCAGCAGTGATGGGCTCCCCCGAACTGAAGCTTTCTTT

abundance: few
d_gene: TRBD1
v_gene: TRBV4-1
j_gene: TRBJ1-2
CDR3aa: CASSQAGTGRSSYGYTF
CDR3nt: TGCGCCAGCAGCCAAGCGGGGACAGGACGTTCCAGCTATGGCTACACCTTC

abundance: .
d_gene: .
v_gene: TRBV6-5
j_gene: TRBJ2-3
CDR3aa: CASRQPGADTQYF
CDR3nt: TGTGCCAGCAGGCAACCAGGGGCAGATACGCAGTATTTT

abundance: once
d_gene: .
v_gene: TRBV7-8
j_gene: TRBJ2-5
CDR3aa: CASSPGRETQYF
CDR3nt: TGTGCCAGCAGCCCCGGTCGGGAGACCCAGTACTTC

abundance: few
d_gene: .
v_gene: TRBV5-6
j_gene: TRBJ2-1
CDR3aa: CASPGGRAPRAQFF
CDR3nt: TGTGCCAGCCCCGGGGGTAGGGCTCCTCGTGCGCAGTTCTTC

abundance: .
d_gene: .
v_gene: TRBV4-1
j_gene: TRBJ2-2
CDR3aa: CATTTGELFF
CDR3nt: TGCGCCACGACAACCGGGGAGCTGTTTTTT

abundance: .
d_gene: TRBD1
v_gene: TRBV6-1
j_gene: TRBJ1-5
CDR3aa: CASRTGIQPQHF
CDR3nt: TGTGCCAGTAGGACAGGGATTCAGCCCCAGCATTTT

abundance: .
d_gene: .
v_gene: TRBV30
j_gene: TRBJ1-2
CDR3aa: CAYSVGHSYPF
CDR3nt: TGTGCCTATTCGGTCGGACATAGCTACCCCTTC

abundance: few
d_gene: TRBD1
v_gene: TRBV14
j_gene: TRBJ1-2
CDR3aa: CASSQGQGANYGYTF
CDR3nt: TGTGCCAGCAGCCAAGGACAGGGGGCGAACTATGGCTACACCTTC